This T cell receptor beta chain was recorded in a study of cytomegalovirus exposure and HLA in healthy donors. Study-wide points: Cytomegalovirus association was listed for about 150 TCR beta chains. According to reports, the classifier identified cytomegalovirus status with high specificity and sensitivity. CMV antigen specificity of three CMV-associated chains was confirmed in vitro.

Comment on this clone: The target antigen is unknown.

Germline V gives CDR1 MGHRA, CDR2 YSYEKL. The CDR3 runs to 13 residues. V lost 5 bases to trimming and J lost 4 bases, with 12 bases between them. Here immunoSEQ multiplex PCR was the method, and the copy in TCRdb shows in-frame clones only, minus some. The sample records 100,000 to 150,000 clones, around 90% being singletons. The chain recombines TRBV4-1 with TRBJ2-7, with D possibly being TRBD1 (5 bases). The sample taken for sequencing was PBMCs. The receptor's source is a woman aged 18-29 years in good health and CMV-seronegative. DNA for the CDR3: TGCGCCAGCAGCAAGCTTCCAGGGTACGAGCAGTACTTC. This encodes CASSKLPGYEQYF.